These 19 T cell receptor beta chains were all obtained from the same sample, sequenced in a study of shared clonotypes between healthy human individuals. The data were produced by immunoSEQ multiplex PCR, yet TCRdb's version contains in-frame clones alone and is incomplete. The data show 1.6 million or so clones, about 98.5% seen once. Sequencing was carried out using naive CD4+ T cells sorted from blood. Noted subset: CD45RA+ positively selected. These receptors all come from a man aged 25 to 45 in good health.

This clone came up once. The chain employs TRBV5-4 and TRBJ2-7, with TRBD2 identical over 8 bases. CDR3 length equals 13 residues. CDR1 is SGHNT, CDR2 YYREEE, per germline (reference sequence). V lost 7 bases to trimming and J lost 6 bases; unmatched junction nucleotides: 9. CDR3 loop: CASRSGIGSEQYF. The CDR3 DNA follows: TGTGCCAGCCGTAGCGGGATTGGCAGCGAGCAGTACTTC.

The chain links TRBV5-1 to TRBJ2-7, with D uncertain. Trimming shortened V by 5 bases and J by 1 base, and 10 bases separated the two germline ends. The germline V gene has CDR1 SGHRS and CDR2 YFSETQ. The CDR3 covers 13 residues. The CDR3 spells CASRVGMSYEQYF. In nucleotides, the CDR3 is TGCGCCAGCAGAGTGGGGATGTCCTACGAGCAGTACTTC.

The count of this clone is one. The chain is built from TRBV6-5 and TRBJ1-5, with 10 bases matching TRBD1. Germline lookup yields CDR1 MNHEY and CDR2 SVGAGI. The CDR3 is 16 residues long. The J segment lost 4 bases and the V segment lost 4 bases, leaving 7 bases of the junction unmatched. In DNA form, the CDR3 reads TGTGCCAGCAGTTTGGGGGGGACAGGGGTGAATCAGCCCCAGCATTTT. This codes for CASSLGGTGVNQPQHF.

The V gene is TRBV7-3, the J gene TRBJ2-1; 12 bases align to TRBD2. The CDR3 has 15 amino acids. Trimming removed 5 bases from V and 9 bases from J; junction bases left unmatched: 8. Germline CDR1 is SGHTA and CDR2 is FQGTGA. The CDR3 sequence: CASSKLAGGVVEQFF. The CDR3 DNA follows: TGTGCCAGCAGCAAACTAGCGGGAGGTGTCGTTGAGCAGTTCTTC.

The chain recombines TRBV5-4 with TRBJ2-7, with D possibly TRBD2 on 5 matching bases. This CDR3 region has 14 residues. Looked up from germline, CDR1 is SGHNT and CDR2 is YYREEE (reference sequence). The ends were cut back, 4 bases at V and 4 bases at J, with 15 bases in the middle. CDR3 loop: CASSHGRDLYEQYF. CDR3 nucleotide sequence: TGTGCCAGCAGCCACGGACGGGATCTTTACGAGCAGTACTTC.

The chain joins TRBV5-1 to TRBJ2-3; TRBD1 matches 7 bases. Germline CDR1 and CDR2: SGHRS and YFSETQ. J gave up 5 bases and V 4 bases, and 4 bases lay outside the gene matches. There are 13 residues in the CDR3. The CDR3 here is CASSTTGIDTQYF. CDR3 nucleotide sequence: TGCGCCAGCAGCACGACAGGGATAGATACGCAGTATTTT. Full variable domain (missing parts from reference TRBV5-1 and TRBJ2-3): KAGVTQTPRYLIKTRGQQVTLSCSPISGHRSVSWYQQTPGQGLQFLFEYFSETQRNKGNFPGRFSGRQFSNSRSEMNVSTLELGDSALYLCASSTTGIDTQYFGPGTRLTVL.

Only one count was recorded for this clone. The V and J genes are TRBV28 and TRBJ2-3; a possible D gene is TRBD1 (6 bases). V was trimmed by 6 bases and J by 8 bases, leaving 12 bases between them. The CDR3 totals 12 residues. In germline, CDR1 is MDHEN, CDR2 SYDVKM. The CDR3 coding sequence is TGTGCCAGCAGGGAGACAGGCGGTACGCAGTATTTT. Protein sequence: CASRETGGTQYF. Complete variable domain (other parts from reference TRBV28 and TRBJ2-3): DVKVTQSSRYLVKRTGEKVFLECVQDMDHENMFWYRQDPGLGLRLIYFSYDVKMKEKGDIPEGYSVSREKKERFSLILESASTNQTSMYLCASRETGGTQYFGPGTRLTVL.

The chain uses TRBV5-1 and TRBJ2-3, with 7 nucleotides matching TRBD2. In germline, CDR1 is SGHRS, CDR2 YFSETQ. This CDR3 has 16 amino acids. The trim removed 3 bases at V and 2 bases at J, leaving 9 bases unmatched. The CDR3 DNA reads TGCGCCAGCAGCTCCTTCGGGGGGAGCTACACAGATACGCAGTATTTT. As protein: CASSSFGGSYTDTQYF.

The chain uses TRBV7-2 and TRBJ2-7, with 13 bases aligning to TRBD2. Per germline, CDR1 SGHTA and CDR2 FQGNSA. The junction had 3 bases not matched to a gene; V was cut back by 4 bases and J by 3 bases. The CDR3 is 15 amino acids. CDR3 region: CASSSLAGGIYEQYF. In DNA form, the CDR3 reads TGTGCCAGCAGCTCACTAGCGGGAGGGATCTACGAGCAGTACTTC.

V and J are TRBV11-2 and TRBJ2-1; 12 nucleotides line up with TRBD2. Germline V gene lookup returns CDR1 SGHAT and CDR2 FQNNGV. The junction had 6 bases not matched to a gene; V was cut back by 4 bases and J by 5 bases. CDR3 length: 16 residues. CDR3 DNA sequence: TGTGCCAGCAGCTATACTAGCGGGAGGCTTAACAATGAGCAGTTCTTC. This codes for CASSYTSGRLNNEQFF.

This clone was detected only once. The rearrangement links TRBV29-1 to TRBJ1-1; 7 positions agree with TRBD1. V trimming: 6 bases; J trimming: 3 bases; junction bases outside the gene matches: 10. CDR3 length: 14 amino acids. Per germline, CDR1 SQVTM and CDR2 ANQGSEA. The CDR3 is CSVRQRGTDTEAFF. CDR3 nucleotides: TGCAGCGTGCGGCAAAGAGGGACAGACACTGAAGCTTTCTTT.

This chain links TRBV5-5 with TRBJ2-1, with TRBD2 as a possible D gene (5 bases). CDR3 length equals 14 residues. Germline loops: CDR1 SGHKS, CDR2 YYEKEE (reference sequence). V was clipped by 4 bases and J by 4 bases, with 12 bases between them. DNA for the CDR3: TGTGCCAGCAGCGCCAGGAGCGGATACAATGAGCAGTTCTTC. Its protein is CASSARSGYNEQFF.

CDR3 coding DNA: TGTGCCAGCAGCCTCAAGAAGCGGGAAGGAGAGACCCAGTACTTC. Encoded protein: CASSLKKREGETQYF. The V call is TRBV11-2, the J call TRBJ2-5, with TRBD2 identical over 7 bases. This CDR3 is built from 15 residues. Germline V gene lookup returns CDR1 SGHAT and CDR2 FQNNGV. Germline trimming cut 5 bases from V and 4 bases from J; bases unmatched to any gene: 10.

The chain employs TRBV7-9 and TRBJ2-2; no definite D call. V lost 3 bases and J 4 bases, leaving 3 bases between the germline ends. Germline CDR1 SEHNR, CDR2 FQNEAQ (reference sequence). This CDR3 is 12 amino acids long. CDR3 sequence (DNA): TGTGCCAGCAGCTTTGGCACCGGGGAGCTGTTTTTT. It codes for CASSFGTGELFF.

This clone has just one count. Other DNA sequences in the same sample also yield this CDR3. J is TRBJ2-6 and V is TRBV18; D remains unclear. The CDR3 runs 13 residues. The V end lost 0 bases, the J end lost 3 bases, and 0 bases lay between the germline ends. The V gene's germline CDR1 is KGHSH and CDR2 LQKENI. This CDR3 is CASSPPGANVLTF. The CDR3 DNA sequence: TGTGCCAGCTCACCACCTGGGGCCAACGTCCTGACTTTC. The full variable domain, in which reference TRBV18 and TRBJ2-6 provide the parts outside the CDR3, is NAGVMQNPRHLVRRRGQEARLRCSPMKGHSHVYWYRQLPEEGLKFMVYLQKENIIDESGMPKERFSAEFPKEGPSILRIQQVVRGDSAAYFCASSPPGANVLTFGAGSRLTVL.

This clone was counted once. Other DNA sequences from this sample encode an identical CDR3 as well. The J gene is TRBJ2-5, the V gene TRBV9; either TRBD1 or TRBD2 may fit D (5 bases each). V shed 4 bases and J shed 1 base, with 11 bases lying between them. This CDR3 has 14 residues. The germline V gene has CDR1 SGDLS and CDR2 YYNGEE. CDR3 in amino acids: CASSTTGAQETQYF. The CDR3 bases are TGTGCCAGCAGCACGACCGGGGCCCAAGAGACCCAGTACTTC. Together with reference TRBV9 and TRBJ2-5, the CDR3 gives the full variable domain: DSGVTQTPKHLITATGQRVTLRCSPRSGDLSVYWYQQSLDQGLQFLIQYYNGEERAKGNILERFSAQQFPDLHSELNLSSLELGDSALYFCASSTTGAQETQYFGPGTRLLVL.

V and J are TRBV5-1 and TRBJ2-1; D might be TRBD1 (6 bases). The CDR3 extends over 14 amino acids. Trimming pared 7 bases from V and 0 bases from J, leaving 11 bases between. Germline V gene lookup returns CDR1 SGHRS and CDR2 YFSETQ. DNA of the CDR3: TGCGCCAGCGGACAGTTGAGCTCCTACAATGAGCAGTTCTTC. Amino acid sequence: CASGQLSSYNEQFF.

The CDR3 nucleotides are TGTGCCAGTAGTACCGACGGCCTCCCAAGAAAACTGTTTTTT. This encodes CASSTDGLPRKLFF. V and J are TRBV19 and TRBJ1-4, with D hard to call. The germline V gene has CDR1 LNHDA and CDR2 SQIVND (reference sequence). With 4 bases removed from V and 10 bases from J, the gap between germline ends came to 16 bases. This CDR3 has 14 residues.

The CDR3 coding sequence is TGTGCCAGTAGTACCCAGCCTGGAAACACCATATATTTT. This encodes CASSTQPGNTIYF. The rearrangement uses TRBV19 and TRBJ1-3; D remains ambiguous. Germline CDR1 reads LNHDA; CDR2 reads SQIVND (reference sequence). The ends were cut back, 4 bases at V and 2 bases at J, with 6 bases in the middle. The CDR3 sequence is 13 residues long.